This TCR beta chain stems from a study of blood T cell repertoires in COVID-19 (dated by TCRdb to 2018 to 2020). Regarding the complete study: Samples covering the acute and convalescent phases of COVID-19 were provided by collaborators in the United States, Italy and Spain. The material from the prospective study consisted of cDNA or gDNA derived from T cells, B-cell-depleted T cells, or PBMCs. The dataset comprised deeply sampled blood TCRbeta repertoires from subjects exposed to, actively infected with, or recovered from COVID-19. The samples were drawn from two sources: the first 160 participants of the ongoing ImmuneRACE study, and 1,254 subjects contributed by 6 global collaborators. Where HLA class I and class II types were available, the types were taken from metadata supplied by the sample provider, not from assay-based typing. The repertoires were released in a freely available public database intended as a resource for research on the immune response to SARS-CoV-2. Sample metadata almost always included a de-identified subject ID, COVID-19 status, age in years and sex.

Each collaborating institution followed its own protocols to collect whole blood in K2EDTA tubes. For TCRbeta analysis, collaborator samples were shipped as frozen whole blood, as isolated PBMCs, or as DNA extracted from either sample type. In the case of this clone: It lacks a known antigen. The input lacks base qualities; no much larger clone sits a single base away.

TCRbeta CDR3 regions were amplified from genomic DNA by means of the immunoSEQ Assay, a bias-controlled multiplex PCR. The study's processing was this. The number of nucleated cells in each sample was estimated from the amplification of reference gene primers within the assay. To quantify the absolute abundance of each unique TCRbeta CDR3 rearrangement, sequence reads were collapsed and filtered. Productive Simpson clonality was computed per sample as the square root of Simpson's diversity index over productive rearrangements. What TCRdb holds here is the immuneACCESS table cut down to in-frame rearrangements. Part of the clones is not present; checked against another copy, under half of the missing clones reflect an unresolved V gene, and the others are unexplained. Clone size and V and J calls were adopted from that table, with D and trimming inferred from the DNA. Within this sample are roughly 63,000 clones, with approximately 89% of them counted one time only. In total, the top ten clones hold 2% to 2.5% of the sample.

Study-wide conclusions, independent of this receptor: Clinical and demographic metadata were provided uncurated, with the amount varying by source and participant.

V is pruned by 7 bases and J by 7 bases, leaving 18 bases of the junction without a gene match. The germline V gene (reference sequence) sets CDR1 to LNHDA and CDR2 to SQIVND. Including the terminal cysteine and phenylalanine, the CDR3 comprises 16 residues. The read is trimmed to its CDR3 DNA, 48 bases read in frame from base 1. The chain employs TRBV19 and TRBJ2-7, with 8 bases aligning to TRBD2. The sample comprised peripheral blood. The source of this sequence is a human donor in a cohort sampled during active COVID-19. In nucleotide form, the sequence is TGTGCCAGTATCTGGACTAGCCCCACCACGTTAGGGGAGCAGTACTTC. Translated, this is CASIWTSPTTLGEQYF.